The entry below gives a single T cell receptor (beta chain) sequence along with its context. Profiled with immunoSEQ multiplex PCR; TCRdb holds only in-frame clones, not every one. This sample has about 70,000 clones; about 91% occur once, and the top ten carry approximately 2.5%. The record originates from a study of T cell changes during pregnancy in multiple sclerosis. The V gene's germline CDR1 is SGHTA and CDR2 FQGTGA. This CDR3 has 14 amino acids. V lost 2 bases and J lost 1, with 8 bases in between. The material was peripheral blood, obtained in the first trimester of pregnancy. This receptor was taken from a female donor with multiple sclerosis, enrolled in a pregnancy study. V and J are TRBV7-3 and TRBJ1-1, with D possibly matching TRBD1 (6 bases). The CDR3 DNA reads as TGTGCCAGCAGCTTACTGGGACAGAACACTGAAGCTTTCTTT. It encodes CASSLLGQNTEAFF.